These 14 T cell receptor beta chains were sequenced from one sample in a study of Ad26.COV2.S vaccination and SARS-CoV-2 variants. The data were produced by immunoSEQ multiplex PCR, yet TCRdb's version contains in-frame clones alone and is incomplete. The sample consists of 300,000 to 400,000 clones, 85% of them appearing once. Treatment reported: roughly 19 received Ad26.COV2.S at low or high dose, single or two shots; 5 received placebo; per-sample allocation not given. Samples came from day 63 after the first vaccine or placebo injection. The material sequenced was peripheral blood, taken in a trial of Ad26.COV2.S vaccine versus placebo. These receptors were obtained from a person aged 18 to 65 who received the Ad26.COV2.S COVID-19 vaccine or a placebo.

As DNA, the CDR3 is TGTGCCAGCAGCTTGGCCTCAGGGGGAGATGGCTACACCTTC. Its translation: CASSLASGGDGYTF. The gene calls are TRBV5-4 and TRBJ1-2; 7 bases are a match to TRBD1. This CDR3 contains 14 residues. Germline V CDR1 and CDR2: SGHNT, YYREEE (reference sequence). The ends lost 0 bases at V and 6 bases at J; junction bases unmatched: 5.

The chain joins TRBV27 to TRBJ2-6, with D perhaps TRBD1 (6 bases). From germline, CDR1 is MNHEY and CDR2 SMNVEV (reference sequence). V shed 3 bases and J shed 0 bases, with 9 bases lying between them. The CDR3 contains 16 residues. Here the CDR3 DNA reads TGTGCCAGCAGTTTGACAGGACCCTCTGGGGCCAACGTCCTGACTTTC. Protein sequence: CASSLTGPSGANVLTF.

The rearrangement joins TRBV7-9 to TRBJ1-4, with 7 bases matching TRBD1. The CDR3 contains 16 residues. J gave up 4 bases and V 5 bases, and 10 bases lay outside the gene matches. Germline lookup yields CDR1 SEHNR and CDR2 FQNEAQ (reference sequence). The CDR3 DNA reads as TGTGCCAGCAGCCCAAGAAGACAGGGCATTAATGAAAAACTGTTTTTT. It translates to CASSPRRQGINEKLFF.

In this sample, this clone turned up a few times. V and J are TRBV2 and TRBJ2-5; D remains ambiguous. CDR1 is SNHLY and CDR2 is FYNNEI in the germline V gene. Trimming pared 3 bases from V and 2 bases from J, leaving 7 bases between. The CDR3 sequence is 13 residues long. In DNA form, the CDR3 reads TGTGCCAGCAGTGATGATAGTCAAGAGACCCAGTACTTC. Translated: CASSDDSQETQYF.

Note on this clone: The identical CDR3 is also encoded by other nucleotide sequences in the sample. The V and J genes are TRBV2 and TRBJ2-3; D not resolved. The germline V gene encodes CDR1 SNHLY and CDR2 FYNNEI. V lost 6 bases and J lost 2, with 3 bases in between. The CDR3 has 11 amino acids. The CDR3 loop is CASSYTDTQYF. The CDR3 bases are TGTGCCAGCAGCTACACAGATACGCAGTATTTT.

Written as DNA, the CDR3 is TGTGCCAGCAGTAGCCCTCCCGGAGGGGGTTATGGGTCCTACGAGCAGTACTTC. The encoded protein is CASSSPPGGGYGSYEQYF. The chain couples TRBV28 to TRBJ2-7; D is tentatively TRBD1 or TRBD2 (6 bases each). Germline loops: CDR1 MDHEN, CDR2 SYDVKM. The CDR3 is 18 amino acids. V was pared by 5 bases and J by 1 base, with 24 bases between.

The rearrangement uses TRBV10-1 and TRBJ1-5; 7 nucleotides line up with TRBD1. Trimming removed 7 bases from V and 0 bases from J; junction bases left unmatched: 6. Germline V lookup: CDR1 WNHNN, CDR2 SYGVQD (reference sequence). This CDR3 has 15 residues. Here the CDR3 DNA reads TGCGCCAGCACCGGGGACAGTCTTAGCAATCAGCCCCAGCATTTT. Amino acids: CASTGDSLSNQPQHF.

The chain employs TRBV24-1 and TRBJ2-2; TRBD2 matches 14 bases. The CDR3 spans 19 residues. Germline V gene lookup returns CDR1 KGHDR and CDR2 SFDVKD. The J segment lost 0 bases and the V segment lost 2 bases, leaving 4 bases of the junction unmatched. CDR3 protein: CATSDSRTSGGSNTGELFF. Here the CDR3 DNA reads TGTGCCACCAGTGATTCAAGGACTAGCGGGGGGTCGAACACCGGGGAGCTGTTTTTT.

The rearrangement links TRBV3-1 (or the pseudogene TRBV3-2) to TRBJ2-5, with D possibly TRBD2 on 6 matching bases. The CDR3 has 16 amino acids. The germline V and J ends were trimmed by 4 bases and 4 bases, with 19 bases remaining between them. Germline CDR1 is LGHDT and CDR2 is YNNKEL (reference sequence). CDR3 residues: CASSRERRTKGETQYF. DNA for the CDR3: TGTGCCAGCAGCCGAGAAAGGAGGACTAAGGGAGAGACCCAGTACTTC.

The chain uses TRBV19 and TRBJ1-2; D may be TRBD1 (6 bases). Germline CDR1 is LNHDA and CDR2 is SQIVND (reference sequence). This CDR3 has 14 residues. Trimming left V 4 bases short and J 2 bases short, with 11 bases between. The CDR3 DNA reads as TGTGCCAGTAGTAATGGACAGATGAACTATGGCTACACCTTC. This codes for CASSNGQMNYGYTF. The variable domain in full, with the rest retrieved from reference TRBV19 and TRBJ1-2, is DGGITQSPKYLFRKEGQNVTLSCEQNLNHDAMYWYRQDPGQGLRLIYYSQIVNDFQKGDIAEGYSVSREKKESFPLTVTSAQKNPTAFYLCASSNGQMNYGYTFGSGTRLTVV.

Here the CDR3 DNA reads TGTGCCAGCAGCAGCCGGGCCTCAGAGACCCAGTACTTC. Amino acid sequence: CASSSRASETQYF. J is TRBJ2-5 and V is TRBV7-2; D is unresolved. Trimming took off 5 bases at V and 4 bases at J, with 11 bases between the two ends. Germline lookup yields CDR1 SGHTA and CDR2 FQGNSA. This CDR3 is built from 13 residues.

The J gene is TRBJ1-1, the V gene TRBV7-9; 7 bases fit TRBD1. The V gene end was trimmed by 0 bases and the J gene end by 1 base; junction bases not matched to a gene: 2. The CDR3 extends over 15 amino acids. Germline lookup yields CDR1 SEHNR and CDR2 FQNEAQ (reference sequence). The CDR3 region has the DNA TGTGCCAGCAGCTTAGCTCAGGGGGGGAACACTGAAGCTTTCTTT. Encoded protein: CASSLAQGGNTEAFF.

CDR3 coding DNA: TGTGCCAGTAGGGGAGCCCACCTAACAGGGAGGTGGACTGAAGCTTTCTTT. This gives the protein CASRGAHLTGRWTEAFF. The chain links TRBV19 to TRBJ1-1; tentatively, D is TRBD1 (6 bases). Germline CDR1 reads LNHDA; CDR2 reads SQIVND (reference sequence). The CDR3 totals 17 residues. Trimming left V 6 bases short and J 5 bases short, with 25 bases between.

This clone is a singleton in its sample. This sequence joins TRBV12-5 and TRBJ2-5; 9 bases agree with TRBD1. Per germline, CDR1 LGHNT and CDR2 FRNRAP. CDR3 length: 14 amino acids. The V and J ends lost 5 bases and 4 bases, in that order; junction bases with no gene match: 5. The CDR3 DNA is TGTGCTAGTGGTCCGGGACAGGGAATAGAGACCCAGTACTTC. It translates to CASGPGQGIETQYF.